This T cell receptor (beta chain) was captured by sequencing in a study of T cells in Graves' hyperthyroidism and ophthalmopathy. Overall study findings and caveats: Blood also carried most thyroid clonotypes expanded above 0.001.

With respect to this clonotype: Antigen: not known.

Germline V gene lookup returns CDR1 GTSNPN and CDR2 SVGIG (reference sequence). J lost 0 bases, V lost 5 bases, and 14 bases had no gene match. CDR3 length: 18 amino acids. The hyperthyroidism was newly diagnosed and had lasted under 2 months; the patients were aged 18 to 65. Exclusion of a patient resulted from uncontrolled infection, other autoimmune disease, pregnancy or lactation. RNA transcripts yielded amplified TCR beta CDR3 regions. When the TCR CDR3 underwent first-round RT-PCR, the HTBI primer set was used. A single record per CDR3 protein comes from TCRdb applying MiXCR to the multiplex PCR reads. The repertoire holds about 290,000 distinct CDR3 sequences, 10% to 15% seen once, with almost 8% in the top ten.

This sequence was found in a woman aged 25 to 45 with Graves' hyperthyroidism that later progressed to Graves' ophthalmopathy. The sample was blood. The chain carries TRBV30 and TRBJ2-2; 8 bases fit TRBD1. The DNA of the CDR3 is TGTGCCTGGTCGACAGGGGCCGCAGTTCTTCCGAACACCGGGGAGCTGTTTTTT. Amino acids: CAWSTGAAVLPNTGELFF.